This T cell receptor (beta chain) was sequenced during a study of breast tumors, draining lymph nodes, adjacent tissues (TCRdb year 2016). General notes on the study: The study compared TCR beta repertoires across tumor, adjacent nontumor tissue and axillary lymph nodes from breast cancer patients. The study aimed to assess the relationships and possible T-cell exchange between tumor, surrounding tissue and draining lymph node repertoires in human breast cancer. Results the study describes overall, beyond this receptor: In luminal-like breast cancer, tumor and nontumor tissue repertoires resembled each other significantly more than in basal-like breast cancer. The study presented the conclusion that tumor T cells originate in lymph nodes as consistent with a hypothesis, not as something directly demonstrated. The data were considered consistent with the idea that most tumor T cells come from the lymph node and then expand in tumor tissue. T-cell repertoire diversity in tumors was found to be lower than in lymph nodes but higher than in nontumor tissue, and preferential V and J gene usage was observed.

The lymph node samples were taken from the axillary draining lymph nodes of breast cancer patients. The sequencing machine was an Illumina HiSeq 2000. Multiplex PCR amplification was used to generate the TCR beta chain libraries. High-throughput sequencing was used to analyze the amplified TCR beta chain products. Starting from the raw public reads, TCRdb applied fastp trimming at Q25, assembled clones with MiXCR and retained in-frame beta chains. One record per CDR3 amino acid sequence lists the most common genes and DNA. The sample data list roughly 220,000 distinct CDR3 sequences, and 30% to 35% of these were observed just once. The ten largest clones represent approximately 3.3% of the sample. Comments on this clonotype: Its cognate antigen has yet to be identified. Base qualities are not provided; no much larger clone lies one nucleotide away.

Its CDR3 holds 14 amino acids, cysteine through phenylalanine. Only CDR3 DNA is held: 42 bases, read in frame from base 1. According to the germline V gene, CDR1 reads MNHEY and CDR2 reads SVGEGT. V is pared back by 8 bases and J by 4 bases, with 12 bases lying between the germline termini. Rearrangement joined TRBV6-2 or TRBV6-3 to TRBJ1-6; the D gene is perhaps TRBD1, from 5 matching bases. The sequence came from a female donor with breast cancer. Some clones in this sample may be carry-over from other donors' samples. Sequencing was carried out using axillary lymph node tissue. The nucleotide sequence reads as follows: TGTGCCAGCGTAAAGGACACTTATAATTCACCCCTCCACTTT. Its translation reads: CASVKDTYNSPLHF.